This T cell receptor beta chain is from a study of T cell clonality in common variable immunodeficiency. There are many counts of this clone. The read terminates 3 residues before the CDR3 end, so the remaining end is supplied by the germline J gene. CVID and control samples used equivalent genomic DNA input. Measured with immunoSEQ multiplex PCR; TCRdb has only the in-frame clones, and not every one. The counts give 51,000 or so clones, none of them seen only once; just over 2% is held by the top ten. V shed 6 bases and J 2 bases; nucleotides not matched to a gene: 3. This CDR3 has 14 residues. CDR1 is GTSNPN, CDR2 SVGIG, per germline (reference sequence).

This receptor was identified in a person aged 18 to 75 in good health. The sample consisted of peripheral blood mononuclear cells. The chain couples TRBV30 to TRBJ2-1, with 11 bases lining up with TRBD1. The CDR3 DNA, read in part, is TGTGCCTGCATGGACAGGGGGCCCTACAATGAG. It yields the protein CACMDRGPYNE. The complete CDR3 reads CACMDRGPYNEQFF.